The TCR beta chain under discussion was sequenced for a study of cytomegalovirus exposure and HLA in healthy donors. Study-wide findings and caveats: The likely explanation for a cluster of highly shared sequence variants was sequencing artifact.

PCR primers comprised 60 Vbeta and 13 Jbeta primers. Generated by immunoSEQ multiplex PCR, the TCRdb table keeps only in-frame clones and is missing some. The sample includes about 88,000 clones, 90% of them seen just once. In this sample, this clone turned up a few times. Antigen specificity is unknown. The CDR3 length is 17 residues. Germline lookup yields CDR1 SGHVS and CDR2 FQNEAQ. Trimming left V 3 bases short and J 2 bases short, with 14 bases between. The TCR originated in a man in his late teens or twenties in good health and CMV-seronegative. What was sequenced was PBMCs. This chain connects TRBV7-8 to TRBJ2-6; a possible D gene is TRBD1 (5 bases). This CDR3 reads CASSFWQGSPGANVLTF. CDR3 coding DNA: TGTGCCAGCAGCTTTTGGCAGGGATCACCTGGGGCCAACGTCCTGACTTTC.